These 29 T cell receptor beta chains were all obtained from the same sample, sequenced in a study of T cell changes during pregnancy in multiple sclerosis. Clones were read by immunoSEQ multiplex PCR, and TCRdb kept only the in-frame ones, dropping some. The table includes fewer than 110,000 clones, less than 95% detected once. The sequences come from peripheral blood, collected in the third trimester of pregnancy. Receptors originate from a female donor in good health, enrolled as a control in a pregnancy study.

The rearrangement joins TRBV6-6 to TRBJ2-7; TRBD1 agrees at 8 bases. The CDR3 is 15 residues long. Germline V gene data show CDR1 as MNHNY and CDR2 as SVGAGI (reference sequence). With 5 bases clipped from V and 6 bases from J, the junction kept 12 bases outside the gene matches. The CDR3 bases are TGTGCCAGCAGTACCCGGGACAGGACCGGTGGCGAGCAGTACTTC. Translating it yields CASSTRDRTGGEQYF.

V usage is TRBV19 and J usage is TRBJ2-2; 7 bases align to TRBD2. With V trimmed by 3 bases and J by 6 bases, 7 bases remained unmatched. This CDR3 is 15 amino acids long. Germline V lookup: CDR1 LNHDA, CDR2 SQIVND (reference sequence). CDR3 in amino acids: CASSITGGVPGELFF. DNA of the CDR3: TGTGCCAGTAGTATTACGGGAGGAGTGCCCGGGGAGCTGTTTTTT.

This clone was seen only once. The chain is built from TRBV6-5 and TRBJ2-1; 8 positions agree with TRBD2. Trimming cost V 1 base and J 7 bases; bases outside gene matches: 6. Germline CDR1 is MNHEY and CDR2 is SVGAGI. The CDR3 sequence is 15 residues long. CDR3 DNA: TGTGCCAGCAGTTACTTCGCGGGGGGCGGGAATGAGCAGTTCTTC. Its protein is CASSYFAGGGNEQFF.

The V call is TRBV2, the J call TRBJ2-5; 12 bases are shared with TRBD2. J was trimmed by 7 bases and V by 7 bases; bases with no gene match: 10. The germline gives CDR1 SNHLY, CDR2 FYNNEI. The CDR3 consists of 15 residues. The CDR3 here is CASTPTSGGSGTQYF. CDR3 bases: TGTGCCAGCACACCGACTAGCGGGGGATCGGGGACCCAGTACTTC.

This clone showed up just once. The V gene is TRBV5-8, the J gene TRBJ1-6; D is uncertain. CDR1 and CDR2 from the germline V gene are SGHTS and YDEGEE. This CDR3 region has 16 residues. V lost 3 bases, J lost 0 bases, and 10 bases lay in between. The CDR3: CASSSGMSSYNSPLHF. The CDR3 coding sequence is TGTGCCAGCAGCTCCGGGATGAGCTCCTATAATTCACCCCTCCACTTT. The whole variable domain, filled in from reference TRBV5-8 and TRBJ1-6, reads EAGVTQSPTHLIKTRGQQATLRCSPISGHTSVYWYQQALGLGLQFLLWYDEGEERNRGNFPPRFSGRQFPNYSSELNVNALELEDSALYLCASSSGMSSYNSPLHFGNGTRLTVT.

This rearrangement joins TRBV9 to TRBJ2-1; the D gene is possibly TRBD1 (6 bases). Trimming pared 3 bases from V and 0 bases from J, leaving 19 bases between. The CDR3 is made up of 18 amino acids. Germline V lookup: CDR1 SGDLS, CDR2 YYNGEE. The CDR3 loop is CASSATDDRMSSYNEQFF. The CDR3 region has the DNA TGTGCCAGCAGCGCCACAGACGACAGGATGAGCTCCTACAATGAGCAGTTCTTC.

J is TRBJ1-3 and V is TRBV15; D gene unclear. CDR3 size: 14 residues. CDR1 LNHNV and CDR2 YYDKDF come from the germline V gene (reference sequence). Trimming cost V 1 base and J 3 bases, with 7 bases left between them. The DNA for the CDR3 is TGTGCCACCAGCAGAGCGGGTAGTGGAAACACCATATATTTT. Translating it yields CATSRAGSGNTIYF.

The rearrangement joins TRBV28 to TRBJ1-2, with 11 bases that match TRBD1. The V gene's germline CDR1 is MDHEN and CDR2 SYDVKM. With 6 bases clipped from V and 6 bases from J, the junction kept 9 bases outside the gene matches. This CDR3 has 15 amino acids. CDR3: CASSLHRTGGNGYTF. As DNA, the CDR3 is TGTGCCAGCAGCCTACATCGGACAGGGGGCAATGGCTACACCTTC.

The chain couples TRBV11-2 to TRBJ2-6; D possibly corresponds to TRBD2 (5 bases). The CDR3 length is 14 residues. V was clipped by 1 base and J by 5 bases, with 6 bases between them. Germline V gene lookup returns CDR1 SGHAT and CDR2 FQNNGV. The CDR3 sequence: CASSLVGRANVLTF. The CDR3 DNA reads TGTGCCAGCAGCTTAGTCGGGAGGGCCAACGTCCTGACTTTC.

This chain connects TRBV2 to TRBJ1-5; D gene ambiguous. The ends were cut back, 6 bases at V and 0 bases at J, with 12 bases in the middle. This CDR3 spans 15 amino acids. CDR1 and CDR2 (germline): SNHLY, FYNNEI. CDR3 nucleotides: TGTGCCAGCAGCTTGGAGGCCCATAGCAATCAGCCCCAGCATTTT. It encodes CASSLEAHSNQPQHF.

This clone was seen a handful of times. The chain couples TRBV5-4 to TRBJ2-1, with a weak D call TRBD2 (5 bases). This CDR3 comprises 12 residues. Per the germline V gene, CDR1 is SGHNT and CDR2 is YYREEE (reference sequence). V was cut by 6 bases and J by 8 bases, with 12 bases left in between. The CDR3 DNA reads as TGTGCCAGCACCCCCCCCGGGGATGAGCAGTTCTTC. Amino acid sequence: CASTPPGDEQFF.

The rearrangement links TRBV10-2 to TRBJ2-7; the D is unclear. The CDR3 has 13 residues. Germline V gene sequence: CDR1 WSHSY, CDR2 SAAADI. Between the trimmed V and J ends, which lost 2 bases and 1 base, there was a span of 6 bases. CDR3 region: CASSEGFSYEQYF. The CDR3 bases are TGCGCCAGCAGTGAGGGCTTTTCCTACGAGCAGTACTTC.

The chain is built from TRBV18 and TRBJ1-2; 9 bases align to TRBD1. Germline V gene sequence: CDR1 KGHSH, CDR2 LQKENI. The CDR3 loop spans 15 amino acids. Unmatched junction bases numbered 10, after V lost 4 bases and J lost 7 bases. CDR3 protein: CASSLRDRETSGYTF. CDR3 sequence (DNA): TGTGCCAGCTCACTCCGGGACAGGGAAACCAGTGGCTACACCTTC.

This chain connects TRBV7-2 to TRBJ1-6; D is uncertain. Trimming took 5 bases from V and 13 from J, leaving 18 bases between them. CDR3 size: 14 residues. Germline CDR1 is SGHTA and CDR2 is FQGNSA. CDR3 residues: CASSRRHGEVPLHF. In DNA form, the CDR3 reads TGTGCCAGCAGCCGTCGACACGGGGAGGTCCCCCTCCACTTT.

This clone was counted a few times. V is TRBV9 and J is TRBJ1-1; a possible D gene is TRBD1 (5 bases). The CDR3 is 17 residues long. Trimming removed 0 bases at V and 2 bases at J, with 17 bases between. Germline assignment: CDR1 SGDLS and CDR2 YYNGEE. This chain's CDR3 is CASSVGAGGTLNTEAFF. The CDR3 nucleotides read TGTGCCAGCAGCGTAGGGGCGGGGGGGACCTTAAACACTGAAGCTTTCTTT. The full variable domain, completed using reference TRBV9 and TRBJ1-1, is DSGVTQTPKHLITATGQRVTLRCSPRSGDLSVYWYQQSLDQGLQFLIQYYNGEERAKGNILERFSAQQFPDLHSELNLSSLELGDSALYFCASSVGAGGTLNTEAFFGQGTRLTVV.

This clone has just a few counts. This chain uses TRBV5-4 with TRBJ1-1, with a possible D match to TRBD1 (5 bases). Trimming stripped 4 bases from V and 1 base from J, with 11 bases between. This CDR3 has 14 residues. Looked up from germline, CDR1 is SGHNT and CDR2 is YYREEE (reference sequence). The CDR3 region is CASSRRQTNTEAFF. The CDR3 DNA is TGTGCCAGCAGCCGAAGACAGACGAACACTGAAGCTTTCTTT.

V gene TRBV7-9 combines with J gene TRBJ2-3; 7 bases fit TRBD2. With 5 bases clipped from V and 3 bases from J, the junction kept 8 bases outside the gene matches. Looked up from germline, CDR1 is SEHNR and CDR2 is FQNEAQ (reference sequence). The CDR3 totals 15 residues. The CDR3 sequence is CASSQTYGGTDTQYF. In DNA, the CDR3 is TGTGCCAGCAGCCAAACGTACGGGGGGACAGATACGCAGTATTTT.

The chain uses TRBV9 and TRBJ2-1; D gene uncertain. V shed 4 bases and J shed 3 bases, with 8 bases lying between them. This CDR3 has 13 amino acids. Germline CDR1 reads SGDLS; CDR2 reads YYNGEE. The CDR3 spells CASSPGSYNEQFF. Here the CDR3 DNA reads TGTGCCAGCAGCCCTGGCAGCTACAATGAGCAGTTCTTC.

CDR3 nucleotide sequence: TGTGCCATCAGTGGACAGGGGGCTAACGTTCCGTATGGCTACACCTTC. It is translated as CAISGQGANVPYGYTF. The chain employs TRBV10-3 and TRBJ1-2; 10 nucleotides line up with TRBD1. The CDR3 runs to 16 residues. Germline V gives CDR1 ENHRY, CDR2 SYGVKD. The V and J ends lost 4 bases and 5 bases, in that order; junction bases with no gene match: 10.

The sample holds a few counts of this clone. The chain uses TRBV27 and TRBJ1-5; possible D gene TRBD1, 5 bases. The CDR3 runs 14 residues. Germline CDR1 and CDR2: MNHEY and SMNVEV (reference sequence). V was cut by 3 bases and J by 4 bases, with 10 bases left in between. The CDR3 region is CASSFQAGNQPQHF. In nucleotides, the CDR3 is TGTGCCAGCAGTTTTCAAGCAGGGAATCAGCCCCAGCATTTT.

V gene TRBV7-8 combines with J gene TRBJ2-1; 9 bases agree with TRBD2. Unmatched junction bases numbered 15, after V lost 11 bases and J lost 7 bases. The germline V gene has CDR1 SGHVS and CDR2 FQNEAQ. There are 15 residues in the CDR3. CDR3 nucleotide sequence: TGTGCCTCAAAATCAGCGGGGGGAACCACTAATGAGCAGTTCTTC. This translates into CASKSAGGTTNEQFF.

The rearrangement uses TRBV29-1 and TRBJ1-4; weak D call: TRBD1 (6 bases). The germline CDR1 and CDR2 sequences are SQVTM and ANQGSEA. The CDR3 runs to 18 residues. V lost 3 bases, J lost 0 bases, and 20 bases lay in between. The CDR3 loop is CSVDPGEGSIATNEKLFF. In DNA form, the CDR3 reads TGCAGCGTTGACCCAGGGGAGGGTTCCATTGCAACTAATGAAAAACTGTTTTTT.

The rearrangement links TRBV4-2 to TRBJ1-6; 7 nucleotides match TRBD1. Germline trimming cut 3 bases from V and 10 bases from J; bases unmatched to any gene: 12. Germline V gene sequence: CDR1 LGHNA, CDR2 YNFKEQ. This CDR3 has 16 amino acids. CDR3 nucleotides: TGTGCCAGCAGCCAGGGGATGACAGGGCCGGGCTCACCCCTCCACTTT. It translates to CASSQGMTGPGSPLHF.

The rearrangement uses TRBV7-8 and TRBJ1-3; unclear D gene. CDR1 SGHVS and CDR2 FQNEAQ come from the germline V gene. This CDR3 spans 15 amino acids. Between the trimmed V and J ends, which lost 1 base and 4 bases, there was a span of 11 bases. CDR3 amino acids: CASSLGQGRGNTIYF. In nucleotides, the CDR3 is TGTGCCAGCAGCTTAGGACAAGGGAGAGGAAACACCATATATTTT.

The chain couples TRBV10-3 to TRBJ1-2; TRBD1 matches 9 bases. V gave up 8 bases and J gave up 0 bases; unmatched junction bases: 10. This CDR3 is 16 amino acids long. Germline CDR1 is ENHRY and CDR2 is SYGVKD. DNA of the CDR3: TGTGCCATCGGCTGGGGACAGGGACAAGCTAACTATGGCTACACCTTC. The encoded protein is CAIGWGQGQANYGYTF.

The chain uses TRBV27 and TRBJ1-1, with D perhaps TRBD1 (6 bases). From germline, CDR1 is MNHEY and CDR2 SMNVEV (reference sequence). V lost 3 bases, J lost 3 bases, and 11 bases lay in between. The CDR3 totals 14 residues. DNA for the CDR3: TGTGCCAGCAGTTTGGGAGGGGGGCACACTGAAGCTTTCTTT. This gives the protein CASSLGGGHTEAFF.

This clone was detected once. The V call is TRBV6-5, the J call TRBJ1-2; D gene unclear. Germline V gives CDR1 MNHEY, CDR2 SVGAGI. The CDR3 is 13 amino acids. The V end lost 2 bases, the J end lost 6 bases, and 10 bases lay between the germline ends. CDR3 protein: CASSYLVNDGYTF. The CDR3 DNA sequence: TGTGCCAGCAGTTACCTAGTAAATGATGGCTACACCTTC.

The chain employs TRBV4-3 and TRBJ2-5; 11 bases are a match to TRBD1. CDR3 length equals 15 residues. V lost 0 bases, J lost 7 bases, and 4 bases stayed unmatched. Germline loops: CDR1 LGHNA, CDR2 YSLEER. The CDR3 reads CASSQDRGQGVTQYF. In nucleotides, the CDR3 is TGCGCCAGCAGCCAAGATCGGGGACAGGGGGTGACCCAGTACTTC.

The chain employs TRBV30 and TRBJ1-1; the match to TRBD1 covers 10 bases. Germline loops: CDR1 GTSNPN, CDR2 SVGIG (reference sequence). With 2 bases clipped from V and 4 bases from J, the junction kept 7 bases outside the gene matches. The CDR3 covers 15 residues. In DNA form, the CDR3 reads TGTGCCTGGAGTCAGACAGGGGGCCTGGGCACTGAAGCTTTCTTT. Its protein is CAWSQTGGLGTEAFF.